This T cell receptor (beta chain) was identified in a study of OX40 agonist ivuxolimab in advanced cancers. Germline CDR1 and CDR2: SGHVS and FQNEAQ. Deletions cut 7 bases from V and 3 bases from J, with 18 bases between. The CDR3 runs 15 residues. Any history of autoimmune disease or systemic immunosuppression disqualified patients. With baseline, cycle 4 day 1, and cycle 7 day 1 as timepoints, blood was sampled. TCRdb's copy holds only in-frame clones and misses some; the assay was immunoSEQ multiplex PCR. Here the sample spans around 15,000 clones, 85% to 90% being singletons. The sample in question was CD4+ or CD8+ T cells sorted from blood, obtained in a trial of the OX40 agonist ivuxolimab. This sequence originates from an adult with an advanced solid tumor such as melanoma, head and neck, liver or kidney cancer. V usage is TRBV7-8 and J usage is TRBJ1-2; D might be TRBD1 (5 bases). The DNA for the CDR3 is TGTGCCAGCATCCTCGCCCCTGGACACCACTATGGCTACACCTTC. Encoded protein: CASILAPGHHYGYTF.